Each of the 29 T cell receptor beta chains below was sequenced from the same sample in a study of blood T cell repertoires in COVID-19. TCRdb's table, derived via immunoSEQ multiplex PCR, lists solely in-frame clones and lacks some. The sample records nearly 60,000 clones, roughly 84% being singletons. Sequencing was done on a sample of peripheral blood. These TCRs come from a man in his forties or fifties with active COVID-19.

This clone appeared a few times. The V and J genes are TRBV10-2 and TRBJ2-7; 9 nucleotides line up with TRBD2. The germline gives CDR1 WSHSY, CDR2 SAAADI. Germline trimming cut 6 bases from V and 5 bases from J; bases unmatched to any gene: 8. The CDR3 consists of 14 residues. Here the CDR3 DNA reads TGCGCCAGCAGGCCTAGCGGGAAAGAAGACGAGCAGTACTTC. Its translation is CASRPSGKEDEQYF.

The chain joins TRBV11-2 to TRBJ2-6, with D possibly TRBD1 on 7 matching bases. V gave up 0 bases and J gave up 2 bases, with 14 bases separating them. The CDR3 totals 18 residues. Germline V gene sequence: CDR1 SGHAT, CDR2 FQNNGV. The CDR3: CASSLDGAGGTGANVLTF. The CDR3 nucleotides read TGTGCCAGCAGCTTAGATGGGGCAGGGGGGACTGGGGCCAACGTCCTGACTTTC.

V and J are TRBV4-2 and TRBJ2-1, with 12 bases matching TRBD2. Trimming took 3 bases from V and 5 from J; bases not matched to a gene: 5. The CDR3 is 16 amino acids. Germline V gives CDR1 LGHNA, CDR2 YNFKEQ. The CDR3 is CASSQVRLAGDNEQFF. The CDR3 DNA follows: TGTGCCAGCAGCCAGGTTAGACTAGCGGGGGACAATGAGCAGTTCTTC.

V gene TRBV5-4 combines with J gene TRBJ2-2; D is undetermined. The CDR3 consists of 13 residues. CDR1 and CDR2 (germline): SGHNT, YYREEE (reference sequence). V was trimmed by 3 bases and J by 0 bases, leaving 3 bases between them. CDR3 in DNA: TGTGCCAGCAGCTCAACGAACACCGGGGAGCTGTTTTTT. The encoded protein is CASSSTNTGELFF. Drawing the rest from reference TRBV5-4 and TRBJ2-2, the complete variable domain is ETGVTQSPTHLIKTRGQQVTLRCSSQSGHNTVSWYQQALGQGPQFIFQYYREEENGRGNFPPRFSGLQFPNYSSELNVNALELDDSALYLCASSSTNTGELFFGEGSRLTVL.

V gene TRBV6-4 combines with J gene TRBJ2-3; 8 nucleotides agree with TRBD2. CDR1 is MRHNA and CDR2 is SNTAGT in the germline V gene. This CDR3 spans 16 amino acids. V was clipped by 1 base and J by 1 base; unmatched bases: 4. For the CDR3, the DNA is TGTGCCAGCAGTGACTGGGGGACTAGAGGCACAGATACGCAGTATTTT. Protein product: CASSDWGTRGTDTQYF.

The J gene is TRBJ2-7, the V gene TRBV6-1, with 9 bases lining up with TRBD2. CDR3 length equals 17 residues. Germline V gives CDR1 MNHNS, CDR2 SASEGT. The V and J ends lost 2 bases and 2 bases, in that order; junction bases with no gene match: 10. CDR3: CASSESGLAGTTYEQYF. The CDR3 region has the DNA TGTGCCAGCAGTGAATCAGGGCTAGCGGGAACTACCTACGAGCAGTACTTC.

The chain couples TRBV28 to TRBJ2-4; 7 bases are shared with TRBD1. The germline gives CDR1 MDHEN, CDR2 SYDVKM. J lost 0 bases, V lost 6 bases, and 8 bases had no gene match. This CDR3 comprises 16 residues. CDR3 region: CASSPGTALAKNIQYF. CDR3 nucleotide sequence: TGTGCCAGCAGCCCCGGGACAGCCCTAGCCAAAAACATTCAGTACTTC.

This rearrangement joins TRBV9 to TRBJ2-3, with D unclear. Germline CDR1 is SGDLS and CDR2 is YYNGEE. V lost 4 bases, J lost 4 bases, and 10 bases lay in between. The CDR3 is 13 residues long. CDR3 region: CASSPQIADTQYF. The CDR3 DNA is TGTGCCAGCAGCCCCCAGATCGCAGATACGCAGTATTTT. The whole variable domain, remainder taken from reference TRBV9 and TRBJ2-3, is DSGVTQTPKHLITATGQRVTLRCSPRSGDLSVYWYQQSLDQGLQFLIQYYNGEERAKGNILERFSAQQFPDLHSELNLSSLELGDSALYFCASSPQIADTQYFGPGTRLTVL.

This clone was observed at least ten times. The J gene is TRBJ1-5, the V gene TRBV3-1 (or the pseudogene TRBV3-2); D is possibly TRBD1 (6 bases). CDR1 and CDR2 (germline): LGHDT, YNNKEL (reference sequence). This CDR3 is built from 16 residues. Between the trimmed V and J ends, which lost 3 bases and 2 bases, there was a span of 14 bases. The CDR3 is CASSQGGGYGNQPQHF. The CDR3 DNA reads as TGTGCCAGCAGCCAGGGGGGGGGCTATGGCAATCAGCCCCAGCATTTT.

The chain has TRBV5-1 and TRBJ2-7; TRBD2 matches at 7 bases. The germline CDR1 and CDR2 sequences are SGHRS and YFSETQ. CDR3 length equals 17 residues. The J segment lost 2 bases and the V segment lost 4 bases, leaving 15 bases of the junction unmatched. The CDR3 loop is CASSRFTGLAATYEQYF. The CDR3 DNA follows: TGCGCCAGCAGCCGATTCACCGGCCTAGCGGCCACCTACGAGCAGTACTTC.

The chain combines TRBV10-1 with TRBJ2-7; D might be TRBD1 (6 bases). Trimming removed 4 bases at V and 3 bases at J, with 13 bases between. CDR1 and CDR2 (germline): WNHNN, SYGVQD (reference sequence). This CDR3 spans 14 amino acids. CDR3 nucleotide sequence: TGCGCCAGCAGTGCGGCAGGGGTGGACTACGAGCAGTACTTC. Amino acid sequence: CASSAAGVDYEQYF.

The genes are TRBV6-6 and TRBJ2-1; no firm D call. CDR3 length: 13 amino acids. Deletions cut 8 bases from V and 4 bases from J, with 12 bases between. Germline V lookup: CDR1 MNHNY, CDR2 SVGAGI (reference sequence). The CDR3 DNA is TGTGCCAGCTCATCCCGCGGTTACAATGAGCAGTTCTTC. Its protein product is CASSSRGYNEQFF.

The CDR3 DNA follows: TGTGCCAGCAGTTACTCCGCCGACAGGGAAGGAAACACCATATATTTT. Translation: CASSYSADREGNTIYF. This rearrangement joins TRBV6-6 to TRBJ1-3, with 7 bases matching TRBD1. The CDR3 covers 16 residues. CDR1 is MNHNY and CDR2 is SVGAGI in the germline V gene (reference sequence). V dropped 0 bases and J dropped 4; count of bases not matched to a gene: 6.

The rearrangement joins TRBV6-1 to TRBJ2-1; 14 bases agree with TRBD2. From germline, CDR1 is MNHNS and CDR2 SASEGT. V was pared by 3 bases and J by 9 bases, with 1 base of the junction left unmatched. The CDR3 is 14 amino acids. The CDR3 bases are TGTGCCAGCAGTGAGACTAGCGGGAGGGCTGAGCAGTTCTTC. Translating it yields CASSETSGRAEQFF.

This clone was detected only once. This sequence joins TRBV14 and TRBJ1-6; TRBD1 matches at 9 bases. CDR3 length: 18 amino acids. Trimming removed 4 bases from V and 0 bases from J; junction bases left unmatched: 7. Germline lookup yields CDR1 SGHDN and CDR2 FVKESK. The CDR3 region is CASSPGQGYNSYNSPLHF. CDR3 nucleotides: TGTGCCAGCAGCCCGGGACAGGGATACAACTCCTATAATTCACCCCTCCACTTT.

The chain is built from TRBV3-1 (or the pseudogene TRBV3-2) and TRBJ2-5, with 8 bases lining up with TRBD1. Germline loops: CDR1 LGHDT, CDR2 YNNKEL (reference sequence). The ends lost 5 bases at V and 5 bases at J; junction bases unmatched: 10. This CDR3 contains 15 residues. The CDR3 DNA reads as TGTGCCAGCAGCTTCGACAGGGGCCGAGGGGAGACCCAGTACTTC. This gives the protein CASSFDRGRGETQYF.

V is TRBV27 and J is TRBJ2-5; 9 bases agree with TRBD2. V was clipped by 6 bases and J by 4 bases; unmatched bases: 12. CDR3 length: 16 amino acids. Germline assignment: CDR1 MNHEY and CDR2 SMNVEV (reference sequence). The CDR3 nucleotides are TGTGCCAGCAGGGGAAATAGCGGGAGATTCAGAGAGACCCAGTACTTC. Amino acids: CASRGNSGRFRETQYF.

Turning to this clone: Within the sample, other DNA sequences also encode this same CDR3. CDR3 bases: TGTGCCAGCAGCGTTGGCGGGAGCTCCTACGAGCAGTACTTC. Translation: CASSVGGSSYEQYF. This sequence joins TRBV9 and TRBJ2-7, with TRBD2 matching 7 bases. This CDR3 contains 14 residues. Germline V gene data show CDR1 as SGDLS and CDR2 as YYNGEE. J lost 0 bases, V lost 2 bases, and 2 bases had no gene match.

This clone was detected only once. This sequence joins TRBV6-5 and TRBJ1-5, with 10 bases matching TRBD1. The trim removed 6 bases at V and 3 bases at J, leaving 5 bases unmatched. Germline V lookup: CDR1 MNHEY, CDR2 SVGAGI. The CDR3 contains 15 residues. The CDR3 region has the DNA TGTGCCAGCAGCCGGACAGGGGGTTCCAATCAGCCCCAGCATTTT. Its protein is CASSRTGGSNQPQHF.

The gene calls are TRBV6-4 and TRBJ1-3; 7 nucleotides line up with TRBD1. Germline trimming cut 3 bases from V and 5 bases from J; bases unmatched to any gene: 7. Looked up from germline, CDR1 is MRHNA and CDR2 is SNTAGT. The CDR3 runs 15 residues. The CDR3 loop reads CASSETGQVRNTIYF. The DNA of the CDR3 is TGTGCCAGCAGTGAGACTGGACAGGTCAGAAACACCATATATTTT.

Concerning this clone itself: At one boundary the junction diverges from the germline segment, which might be a read error. The chain uses TRBV7-7 and TRBJ1-5, with 8 bases fitting TRBD1. Germline V gene lookup returns CDR1 SSHAT and CDR2 FNYEAQ (reference sequence). This CDR3 comprises 16 residues. The CDR3 sequence: CASSSRDRQGYQPQHF. The CDR3, as DNA: TGTGCTAGCAGCTCACGGGATAGACAGGGGTATCAGCCCCAGCATTTT.

This clone has a handful of counts. The CDR3 nucleotides are TGTGCCAGCAGCAAGGAGGGCCAAGCGCCCGAGCAGTACTTC. It translates to CASSKEGQAPEQYF. The chain has TRBV3-1 (or the pseudogene TRBV3-2) and TRBJ2-7; a weak D match, TRBD2 (6 bases). The germline V gene has CDR1 LGHDT and CDR2 YNNKEL (reference sequence). V was shortened by 5 bases and J by 6 bases, with 17 bases between the two germline ends. This CDR3 spans 14 amino acids.

CDR3 in amino acids: CASSETWGQGGYGYTF. The CDR3 region has the DNA TGTGCCAGCAGTGAGACTTGGGGTCAGGGTGGCTATGGCTACACCTTC. The chain employs TRBV2 and TRBJ1-2, with a weak D call TRBD1 (5 bases). Deletions cut 3 bases from V and 4 bases from J, with 18 bases between. Germline CDR1 and CDR2: SNHLY and FYNNEI. The CDR3 has 16 amino acids.

This chain joins TRBV6-4 and TRBJ1-2, with a tentative D call TRBD1 (6 bases). Looked up from germline, CDR1 is MRHNA and CDR2 is SNTAGT. The CDR3 is 17 amino acids. The V and J ends lost 0 bases and 0 bases respectively, with 14 bases between them. The DNA of the CDR3 is TGTGCCAGCAGTGACTCTGGGGGCACTGACCCTAACTATGGCTACACCTTC. Its translation: CASSDSGGTDPNYGYTF.

The V gene is TRBV13, the J gene TRBJ2-3; 9 bases match TRBD2. CDR3 length: 17 residues. Germline loops: CDR1 PRHDT, CDR2 FYEKMQ (reference sequence). V trimming: 5 bases; J trimming: 4 bases; junction bases outside the gene matches: 13. The CDR3 loop is CASSSPTGREGPDTQYF. In DNA, the CDR3 is TGTGCCAGCAGCAGCCCCACCGGGCGGGAGGGCCCAGATACGCAGTATTTT.

The CDR3 reads CASSPVGQKTEAFF. The CDR3 region has the DNA TGCGCCAGCAGCCCGGTTGGACAGAAGACTGAAGCTTTCTTT. The chain combines TRBV5-1 with TRBJ1-1; possibly TRBD1 for D (6 bases). The germline V and J ends were trimmed by 4 bases and 5 bases, with 15 bases remaining between them. CDR3 size: 14 residues. Germline V CDR1 and CDR2: SGHRS, YFSETQ.

The chain has TRBV23-1 and TRBJ2-7; D not certain. TRBV23-1 is recorded as an ORF, its role being uncertain. The CDR3 extends over 15 amino acids. Trimming cost V 0 bases and J 1 base, with 10 bases left between them. The CDR3 sequence is CASSQSRQCSYEQYF. The CDR3 coding sequence is TGCGCCAGCAGTCAATCCAGGCAGTGTTCCTACGAGCAGTACTTC.

The chain is built from TRBV19 and TRBJ1-6, with 9 bases that match TRBD1. V lost 6 bases, J lost 11 bases, and 8 bases stayed unmatched. The CDR3 extends over 14 amino acids. Germline values: CDR1 LNHDA, CDR2 SQIVND (reference sequence). The CDR3 region has the DNA TGTGCCAGTAGCCAGACAGGGGGTGGGCCACCCCTCCACTTT. It translates to CASSQTGGGPPLHF. Together with reference TRBV19 and TRBJ1-6, the CDR3 gives the full variable domain: DGGITQSPKYLFRKEGQNVTLSCEQNLNHDAMYWYRQDPGQGLRLIYYSQIVNDFQKGDIAEGYSVSREKKESFPLTVTSAQKNPTAFYLCASSQTGGGPPLHFGNGTRLTVT.

V gene TRBV3-1 (or the pseudogene TRBV3-2) combines with J gene TRBJ2-1; 7 bases line up with TRBD2. CDR3 size: 16 residues. Unmatched junction bases numbered 5, after V lost 1 base and J lost 2 bases. Germline CDR1 is LGHDT and CDR2 is YNNKEL (reference sequence). CDR3 nucleotide sequence: TGTGCCAGCAGCCAAGGAGGGACTAATCCCTACAATGAGCAGTTCTTC. It encodes CASSQGGTNPYNEQFF.